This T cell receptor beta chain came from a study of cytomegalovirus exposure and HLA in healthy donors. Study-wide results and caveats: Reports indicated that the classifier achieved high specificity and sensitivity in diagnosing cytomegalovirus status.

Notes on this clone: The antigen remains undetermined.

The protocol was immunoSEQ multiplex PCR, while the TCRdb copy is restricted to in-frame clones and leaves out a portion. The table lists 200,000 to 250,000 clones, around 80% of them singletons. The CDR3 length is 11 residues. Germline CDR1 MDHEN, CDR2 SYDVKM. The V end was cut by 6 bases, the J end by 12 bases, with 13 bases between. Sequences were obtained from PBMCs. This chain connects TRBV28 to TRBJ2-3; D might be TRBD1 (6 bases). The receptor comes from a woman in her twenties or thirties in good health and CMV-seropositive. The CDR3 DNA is TGTGCCAGCAGGAAGAGGACAGACCAGTATTTT. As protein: CASRKRTDQYF.